A single sample gave rise to the 10 T cell receptor beta chains below, sequenced in a study of early T cells in non-severe SARS-CoV-2 infection. One entry per CDR3 protein, called by TCRdb with MiXCR from the 5' RACE reads. The sample contains about 77,000 distinct CDR3 sequences, about 16% of which appear only once. The sequencing sample was made of whole blood. Receptors were obtained from an adult who was a healthcare worker with PCR-confirmed SARS-CoV-2 infection or an uninfected control (not recorded which).

The chain recombines TRBV29-1 with TRBJ2-6; possible D gene TRBD1, 6 bases. V was shortened by 6 bases and J by 11 bases, with 11 bases between the two germline ends. Per germline, CDR1 SQVTM and CDR2 ANQGSEA. CDR3 length equals 11 residues. CDR3 DNA sequence: TGCAGCGTCCTTAGACAGGACGTCCTGACTTTC. As protein: CSVLRQDVLTF.

This chain joins TRBV3-1 and TRBJ2-5, with D possibly being TRBD1 or TRBD2 (5 bases each). V was pared by 4 bases and J by 1 base, with 19 bases between. CDR1 and CDR2 from the germline V gene are LGHDT and YNNKEL (reference sequence). The CDR3 runs 17 residues. The CDR3 DNA sequence: TGTGCCAGCAGCCCCACACACGGGACGTTTGTCCAAGAGACCCAGTACTTC. Translated: CASSPTHGTFVQETQYF.

V usage is TRBV5-1 and J usage is TRBJ2-5; TRBD1 aligns across 9 bases. The germline V gene has CDR1 SGHRS and CDR2 YFSETQ. V trimming: 2 bases; J trimming: 2 bases; junction bases outside the gene matches: 7. CDR3 length: 16 residues. Here the CDR3 reads CASSLPDRGYQETQYF. CDR3 coding DNA: TGCGCCAGCAGCTTACCCGACAGGGGGTATCAAGAGACCCAGTACTTC. Supplemented by reference TRBV5-1 and TRBJ2-5, the full variable domain reads KAGVTQTPRYLIKTRGQQVTLSCSPISGHRSVSWYQQTPGQGLQFLFEYFSETQRNKGNFPGRFSGRQFSNSRSEMNVSTLELGDSALYLCASSLPDRGYQETQYFGPGTRLLVL.

This chain uses TRBV28 with TRBJ2-7; possibly TRBD2 for D (6 bases). Trimming cost V 3 bases and J 3 bases, with 12 bases left between them. Germline lookup yields CDR1 MDHEN and CDR2 SYDVKM. The CDR3 length is 14 residues. The CDR3 nucleotides are TGTGCCAGCAGTTTGTGGAGGGAAGGCTACGAGCAGTACTTC. Residues: CASSLWREGYEQYF. Looking up the rest from reference TRBV28 and TRBJ2-7 gives the full variable domain: DVKVTQSSRYLVKRTGEKVFLECVQDMDHENMFWYRQDPGLGLRLIYFSYDVKMKEKGDIPEGYSVSREKKERFSLILESASTNQTSMYLCASSLWREGYEQYFGPGTRLTVT.

This clonotype has a count of ten or more. The chain couples TRBV29-1 to TRBJ1-1; D may be TRBD1 (6 bases). V lost 5 bases and J lost 0, with 10 bases in between. The CDR3 is made up of 13 amino acids. The germline V gene has CDR1 SQVTM and CDR2 ANQGSEA. CDR3 DNA sequence: TGCAGCGTTTGGCAGGGGCTGAACACTGAAGCTTTCTTT. Protein product: CSVWQGLNTEAFF.

This clonotype was picked up a small number of times. CDR3 sequence reads: CASTLGQNTGELFF. The CDR3 nucleotides are TGTGCCAGCACCCTGGGACAGAACACCGGGGAGCTGTTTTTT. The chain has TRBV11-2 and TRBJ2-2; D perhaps matches TRBD1 (6 bases). With 7 bases removed from V and 1 base from J, the gap between germline ends came to 10 bases. The germline gives CDR1 SGHAT, CDR2 FQNNGV. The CDR3 is 14 residues long.

This clonotype showed up many times. The CDR3 DNA is TGTGCCAGCAGCTTGGGCGGGACCCAAGAGACCCAGTACTTC. Its protein product is CASSLGGTQETQYF. The chain employs TRBV5-4 and TRBJ2-5, with a possible D match to TRBD2 (6 bases). The CDR3 runs 14 residues. Looked up from germline, CDR1 is SGHNT and CDR2 is YYREEE (reference sequence). Trimming took 0 bases from V and 1 from J, leaving 7 bases between them.

This clonotype was detected a few times. This chain uses TRBV5-5 with TRBJ1-4; possible D gene TRBD1, 6 bases. Trimming stripped 1 base from V and 7 bases from J, with 14 bases between. Germline V gene sequence: CDR1 SGHKS, CDR2 YYEKEE (reference sequence). The CDR3 consists of 15 residues. The CDR3 region has the DNA TGTGCCAGCAGCTTGAATCCAGGGGAGGCTGAAAAACTGTTTTTT. Residues: CASSLNPGEAEKLFF.

This clonotype occurred a few times. V gene TRBV2 combines with J gene TRBJ2-1, with D tentatively TRBD1 (5 bases). V lost 4 bases and J lost 7, with 8 bases in between. Per the germline V gene, CDR1 is SNHLY and CDR2 is FYNNEI. The CDR3 has 12 amino acids. The CDR3 is CASSASGNEQFF. CDR3 DNA: TGTGCCAGCAGTGCGTCAGGGAATGAGCAGTTCTTC.

V is TRBV12-5 and J is TRBJ1-1, with unresolved D. The V end was cut by 2 bases, the J end by 11 bases, with 12 bases between. The CDR3 totals 12 residues. From germline, CDR1 is LGHNT and CDR2 FRNRAP. In DNA form, the CDR3 reads TGTGCTAGTGGTTTGCTCCATGGAGGGGCTTTCTTT. Its translation is CASGLLHGGAFF.